This TCR beta chain stems from a study of T cells after yellow fever vaccination. There are a few counts of this clonotype. Template-switching 5'RACE yielded the TCR cDNA; a universal primer site and UMIs were added in the process. TCRdb ran MiXCR on the 5' RACE reads and lists one entry per CDR3 protein. Among approximately 600,000 distinct CDR3 sequences listed, roughly an eighth were seen once. This CDR3 is 15 amino acids long. Trimming at V came to 3 bases and at J to 4 bases, leaving 7 bases not matched to a gene. CDR1 and CDR2 (germline): LNHDA, SQIVND (reference sequence). This sample comprised PBMCs, obtained on the day of the yellow fever booster vaccination. This chain connects TRBV19 to TRBJ2-5; 8 nucleotides agree with TRBD1. The TCR sequence derives from a man in his thirties or forties who received the YFV17D yellow fever vaccine. The CDR3 coding sequence is TGTGCCAGTAGTATTCGGACAGGGTCGAGAGAGACCCAGTACTTC. Translation: CASSIRTGSRETQYF.